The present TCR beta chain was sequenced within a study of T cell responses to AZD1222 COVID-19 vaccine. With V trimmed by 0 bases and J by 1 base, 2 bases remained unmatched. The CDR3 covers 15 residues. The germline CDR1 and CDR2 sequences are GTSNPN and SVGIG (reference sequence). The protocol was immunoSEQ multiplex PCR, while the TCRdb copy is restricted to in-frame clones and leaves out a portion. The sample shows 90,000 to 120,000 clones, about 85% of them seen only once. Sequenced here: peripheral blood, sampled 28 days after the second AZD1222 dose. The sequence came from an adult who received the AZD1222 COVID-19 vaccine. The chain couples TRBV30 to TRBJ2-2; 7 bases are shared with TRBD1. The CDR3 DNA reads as TGTGCCTGGAGTGTTGGGACAGAGAACACCGGGGAGCTGTTTTTT. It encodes CAWSVGTENTGELFF.